The 3 T cell receptor beta chains below were found in one sample sequenced in a study of cytomegalovirus exposure and HLA in healthy donors. This PCR relied on a set of 60 Vbeta primers and 13 Jbeta primers. Profiled with immunoSEQ multiplex PCR; TCRdb holds only in-frame clones, not every one. Here the sample spans over 100,000 clones, 70% to 80% being singletons. Sequences were obtained from PBMCs. All receptors derive from a female donor in good health and CMV-seropositive.

The rearrangement joins TRBV19 to TRBJ1-1; 7 nucleotides line up with TRBD1. Looked up from germline, CDR1 is LNHDA and CDR2 is SQIVND (reference sequence). The CDR3 extends over 13 amino acids. Trimming cost V 6 bases and J 1 base; bases outside gene matches: 2. The CDR3 DNA is TGTGCCAGTAGAGGGGGCTGGAACACTGAAGCTTTCTTT. The encoded protein is CASRGGWNTEAFF.

The chain is built from TRBV9 and TRBJ1-1, with a possible D match to TRBD1 (6 bases). V lost 3 bases and J 2 bases, leaving 14 bases between the germline ends. Germline V lookup: CDR1 SGDLS, CDR2 YYNGEE. The CDR3 is 15 residues long. The CDR3, as DNA: TGTGCCAGCAGCGCCCACAGGGCGGGCAACACTGAAGCTTTCTTT. Its protein product is CASSAHRAGNTEAFF. The full variable domain, its missing parts supplied by reference TRBV9 and TRBJ1-1, is DSGVTQTPKHLITATGQRVTLRCSPRSGDLSVYWYQQSLDQGLQFLIQYYNGEERAKGNILERFSAQQFPDLHSELNLSSLELGDSALYFCASSAHRAGNTEAFFGQGTRLTVV.

The chain employs TRBV7-7 and TRBJ2-2, with TRBD1 matching 8 bases. J was trimmed by 3 bases and V by 5 bases; bases with no gene match: 11. This CDR3 has 17 amino acids. CDR1 and CDR2 (germline): SSHAT, FNYEAQ (reference sequence). This chain's CDR3 is CASSLRIGQGDTGELFF. DNA for the CDR3: TGTGCCAGCAGCCTTCGGATTGGACAGGGCGACACCGGGGAGCTGTTTTTT.